Below, one T cell receptor (beta chain) is given with its context. Its antigen is undetermined. Clones were read by immunoSEQ multiplex PCR, and TCRdb kept only the in-frame ones, dropping some. The table lists 150,000 to 200,000 clones, around 90% of them singletons. This sample was included in a study of T cell responses to AZD1222 COVID-19 vaccine. Findings and caveats of the study: Spike-specific TCRs gained breadth and depth after people received two AZD1222 doses. The donor group comprised mostly white British people and more females; the analysis possibly underestimated clonal diversity. Reports say nearly half of spike-specific TCRs go after unmutated variant regions.

V lost 3 bases and J 4 bases, leaving 4 bases between the germline ends. The CDR3 covers 12 residues. The input for sequencing was peripheral blood, taken on day 0 of AZD1222 vaccination. The source is an adult in good health. This rearrangement joins TRBV12-3 or TRBV12-4 to TRBJ1-5, with D unresolved. DNA for the CDR3: TGTGCCAGCAGTTTCCAGAATCAGCCCCAGCATTTT. Translating gives CASSFQNQPQHF.